Listed here are 29 T cell receptor beta chains from one sample, sequenced in a study of T cells in Graves' hyperthyroidism and ophthalmopathy. The CDR3 regions of TCR beta were amplified from RNA transcripts. Initially, a first-round RT-PCR of the TCR CDR3 employed the HTBI primer set. TCRdb reprocessed the multiplex PCR reads with MiXCR, giving one entry per CDR3 protein. The data contain a few hundred thousand distinct CDR3 sequences, roughly 20% of them singletons. Sequenced material: blood. The receptors come from a man between 18 and 29 years old with Graves' hyperthyroidism.

The sample holds many counts of this clonotype. The CDR3 loop is CASSLAAGVNLDTEAFF. The CDR3, as DNA: TGCGCCAGCAGCTTGGCCGCAGGGGTGAATCTAGACACTGAAGCTTTCTTT. V and J are TRBV5-1 and TRBJ1-1; tentative D call: TRBD1 (6 bases). This CDR3 has 17 amino acids. Germline-derived CDR1 and CDR2 are SGHRS and YFSETQ. V lost 0 bases and J lost 3, with 18 bases in between. The complete variable domain, with remaining parts taken from reference TRBV5-1 and TRBJ1-1, reads KAGVTQTPRYLIKTRGQQVTLSCSPISGHRSVSWYQQTPGQGLQFLFEYFSETQRNKGNFPGRFSGRQFSNSRSEMNVSTLELGDSALYLCASSLAAGVNLDTEAFFGQGTRLTVV.

A single count supports this clonotype. V gene TRBV12-3 or TRBV12-4 combines with J gene TRBJ2-5, with D perhaps TRBD1 (6 bases). The CDR3 runs 16 residues. V lost 4 bases and J 5 bases, leaving 20 bases between the germline ends. The CDR3 DNA reads TGTGCCAGCAGTTCACCCCACAGGGATTTCAAGGAGACCCAGTACTTC. The encoded protein is CASSSPHRDFKETQYF.

The chain has TRBV28 and TRBJ2-7, with TRBD1 matching over 8 bases. Germline assignment: CDR1 MDHEN and CDR2 SYDVKM. The J segment lost 6 bases and the V segment lost 4 bases, leaving 8 bases of the junction unmatched. The CDR3 loop spans 14 amino acids. CDR3 region: CASSSRDRPGEQYF. The CDR3 DNA follows: TGTGCCAGCAGTTCTCGGGACAGGCCGGGCGAGCAGTACTTC.

Many counts were recorded for this clonotype. The chain recombines TRBV11-2 with TRBJ2-7; the D gene could be TRBD1 or TRBD2 (5 bases each). Germline V gives CDR1 SGHAT, CDR2 FQNNGV. This CDR3 comprises 14 residues. Trimming stripped 3 bases from V and 0 bases from J, with 9 bases between. The CDR3 sequence is CASSFGANSYEQYF. Here the CDR3 DNA reads TGTGCCAGCAGCTTCGGGGCCAACTCCTACGAGCAGTACTTC.

This clonotype was detected many times. The chain uses TRBV11-3 and TRBJ2-2; D gene unclear. Per the germline V gene, CDR1 is SGHNT and CDR2 is YENEEA. This CDR3 comprises 13 residues. V was pared by 8 bases and J by 4 bases, with 11 bases between. CDR3 coding DNA: TGTGCCAGCGAGACGTCAATCACCGGGGAGCTGTTTTTT. It specifies CASETSITGELFF.

This clonotype was detected ten times or more. This chain links TRBV5-1 with TRBJ1-1; 7 bases fit TRBD1. V lost 3 bases to trimming and J lost 7 bases; unmatched junction nucleotides: 3. Looked up from germline, CDR1 is SGHRS and CDR2 is YFSETQ. The CDR3 has 12 residues. The CDR3 spells CASSSDRIEAFF. The CDR3 region has the DNA TGCGCCAGCAGCTCGGACAGGATTGAAGCTTTCTTT.

For this clonotype: A read error may explain this, as a much larger clone is one base away. The chain combines TRBV6-5 with TRBJ1-1, with D unclear. Germline V gene sequence: CDR1 MNHEY, CDR2 SVGAGI. The CDR3 is 13 amino acids. The CDR3 nucleotides are TGTGCCAGCAGTTACGGCGGTTATACTGAATCTTTCTTT. This sequence encodes CASSYGGYTESFF.

As regards this clonotype: The junction departs from the called germline gene at one end, perhaps through a read error. The chain uses TRBV27 and TRBJ1-1; 7 bases fit TRBD1. The CDR3 has 15 residues. Germline CDR1 is MNHEY and CDR2 is SMNVEV (reference sequence). The CDR3, as DNA: TGTGCCAGCAGTTCATTACAGGGGACTAACACTGAGGCTTTCTTT. Its translation is CASSSLQGTNTEAFF.

CDR3 sequence reads: CASSAPGGAGGYTF. The CDR3 coding sequence is TGTGCCAGCAGTGCCCCAGGGGGGGCCGGCGGCTACACCTTC. V and J are TRBV28 and TRBJ1-2; TRBD1 matches 7 bases. The CDR3 is 14 amino acids. V lost 5 bases, J lost 8 bases, and 11 bases stayed unmatched. CDR1 and CDR2 (germline): MDHEN, SYDVKM.

This clonotype has just a few counts. The chain uses TRBV29-1 and TRBJ1-2, with a tentative D call TRBD1 (5 bases). Germline assignment: CDR1 SQVTM and CDR2 ANQGSEA. Trimming stripped 4 bases from V and 7 bases from J, with 10 bases between. This CDR3 has 11 residues. The CDR3 DNA reads as TGCAGCGTTGGAGGACACCTTGGCTACACCTTC. This codes for CSVGGHLGYTF.

This clonotype has a handful of counts. The gene calls are TRBV20-1 and TRBJ1-1; a weak D match, TRBD1 (6 bases). V gave up 6 bases and J gave up 1 base, with 12 bases separating them. This CDR3 comprises 13 residues. Germline V CDR1 and CDR2: DFQATT, SNEGSKA (reference sequence). This CDR3 is CSALQGPNTEAFF. The CDR3 nucleotides read TGCAGTGCCCTCCAGGGGCCGAACACTGAAGCTTTCTTT.

This chain uses TRBV12-5 with TRBJ2-3; D ambiguous. Trimming took 7 bases from V and 2 from J, leaving 4 bases between them. Germline V lookup: CDR1 LGHNT, CDR2 FRNRAP. The length of the CDR3 is 11 residues. The CDR3 nucleotides read TGTGCTAGTGCCTTCACAGATACGCAGTATTTT. Translating gives CASAFTDTQYF.

This clonotype has more than one count but fewer than ten. J is TRBJ2-5 and V is TRBV5-1, with TRBD2 matching over 11 bases. The germline V gene encodes CDR1 SGHRS and CDR2 YFSETQ. The V gene end was trimmed by 6 bases and the J gene end by 0 bases; junction bases not matched to a gene: 4. The CDR3 contains 15 residues. CDR3: CASNSGGEYQETQYF. The CDR3 bases are TGCGCCAGCAATAGCGGGGGGGAGTACCAAGAGACCCAGTACTTC.

Turning to this clonotype: In this CDR3 the conserved last residue, phenylalanine or tryptophan, is missing, so a read error is likely. The chain employs TRBV11-1 and TRBJ1-1, with a possible D match to TRBD1 (5 bases). The germline gives CDR1 SGHAT, CDR2 FQDESV (reference sequence). There are 18 residues in the CDR3. V was trimmed by 3 bases and J by 0 bases, leaving 20 bases between them. The CDR3 DNA is TGTGCCAGCAGCTTCGGGCCCCCCAGGGTCCCATTGAACACTGAAGCTTTCTCT. It yields the protein CASSFGPPRVPLNTEAFS.

The table lists this clonotype with many counts. The CDR3 DNA is TGTGCCAGCAAGGAGGGCGCGGGCTTCACCGGGGAGCTGTTTTTT. This codes for CASKEGAGFTGELFF. The chain recombines TRBV28 with TRBJ2-2; TRBD2 is a possible D gene (6 bases). The CDR3 loop spans 15 amino acids. V lost 7 bases to trimming and J lost 4 bases, with 16 bases between them. Germline CDR1 MDHEN, CDR2 SYDVKM.

The rearrangement uses TRBV6-2 or TRBV6-3 and TRBJ1-5; 7 bases map to TRBD1. V shed 7 bases and J 7 bases; nucleotides not matched to a gene: 10. The CDR3 length is 14 residues. Germline-derived CDR1 and CDR2 are MNHEY and SVGEGT. As DNA, the CDR3 is TGTGCCAGCACCGGGACAGCGGGCTTACAGCCCCAGCATTTT. Translating gives CASTGTAGLQPQHF.

The J gene is TRBJ1-5, the V gene TRBV12-3 or TRBV12-4; D gene ambiguous. V was pared by 5 bases and J by 3 bases, with 17 bases between. CDR3 length: 16 residues. In DNA form, the CDR3 reads TGTGCCAGCAGTACTTCATCGTTGGTTACCAATCAGCCCCAGCATTTT. The encoded protein is CASSTSSLVTNQPQHF.

This clonotype turned up a few times. V usage is TRBV20-1 and J usage is TRBJ1-1; no firm D call. Trimming took 0 bases from V and 3 from J, leaving 11 bases between them. Germline assignment: CDR1 DFQATT and CDR2 SNEGSKA (reference sequence). This CDR3 is built from 14 residues. The CDR3 sequence is CSARDAGLHTEAFF. Here the CDR3 DNA reads TGCAGTGCTAGAGATGCAGGTCTACACACTGAAGCTTTCTTT.

The V and J genes are TRBV20-1 and TRBJ1-1, with a possible D match to TRBD1 (5 bases). Trimming cost V 0 bases and J 1 base, with 15 bases left between them. Germline V gives CDR1 DFQATT, CDR2 SNEGSKA (reference sequence). This CDR3 is built from 16 residues. CDR3 nucleotides: TGCAGTGCTAGAGATGGGAAAGCCGACAGGAACACTGAAGCTTTCTTT. Encoded protein: CSARDGKADRNTEAFF.

This clonotype was detected many times. The chain is built from TRBV12-3 or TRBV12-4 and TRBJ2-7; maybe TRBD2 (5 bases). The CDR3 has 15 amino acids. Trimming left V 6 bases short and J 9 bases short, with 24 bases between. As DNA, the CDR3 is TGTGCCAGCAGCCCCACGTCGAGGGATCTGGTAGGGCAGTACTTC. Translation: CASSPTSRDLVGQYF.

This clonotype has at least ten counts. The chain couples TRBV7-3 to TRBJ1-3; D unresolved. The V end was cut by 5 bases, the J end by 4 bases, with 18 bases between. CDR1 and CDR2 (germline): SGHTA, FQGTGA. The CDR3 is 16 residues long. CDR3 sequence: CASSPPRTTIGNTIYF. CDR3 DNA sequence: TGTGCCAGCAGCCCCCCGCGGACTACAATAGGAAACACCATATATTTT.

The J gene is TRBJ1-1, the V gene TRBV11-1; 7 bases are shared with TRBD1. The CDR3 has 16 residues. With 5 bases clipped from V and 0 bases from J, the junction kept 9 bases outside the gene matches. Germline V CDR1 and CDR2: SGHAT, FQDESV (reference sequence). This chain's CDR3 is CASSQLPGQMNTEAFF. The CDR3 bases are TGTGCCAGCAGCCAACTACCGGGACAGATGAACACTGAAGCTTTCTTT.

This clonotype turned up a few times. The rearrangement joins TRBV7-8 to TRBJ2-4; 7 bases map to TRBD2. This CDR3 region has 14 residues. Germline values: CDR1 SGHVS, CDR2 FQNEAQ. Trimming removed 5 bases from V and 10 bases from J; junction bases left unmatched: 11. The CDR3 DNA is TGTGCCAGCAGCGCATCCCGGGACGGGGGGATTCAGTACTTC. It encodes CASSASRDGGIQYF.

The chain uses TRBV6-1 and TRBJ1-2; perhaps TRBD1 as D (5 bases). The V end lost 11 bases, the J end lost 6 bases, and 19 bases lay between the germline ends. The CDR3 is 13 residues long. The germline gives CDR1 MNHNS, CDR2 SASEGT. CDR3 in amino acids: CARPTGPTDGYTF. In DNA form, the CDR3 reads TGTGCCCGCCCGACGGGGCCTACGGATGGCTACACCTTC.

Many counts were recorded for this clonotype. V is TRBV12-3 or TRBV12-4 and J is TRBJ1-5; D gene unclear. The CDR3 contains 14 residues. V lost 3 bases and J 3 bases, leaving 9 bases between the germline ends. CDR3 protein: CASSLATHNQPQHF. In DNA form, the CDR3 reads TGTGCCAGCAGTTTGGCTACTCACAATCAGCCCCAGCATTTT.

This clonotype occurred many times. This rearrangement joins TRBV20-1 to TRBJ1-1; the D is unclear. V shed 6 bases and J shed 4 bases, with 12 bases lying between them. Germline assignment: CDR1 DFQATT and CDR2 SNEGSKA (reference sequence). The CDR3 extends over 12 amino acids. CDR3: CSAGDAGTEAFF. Here the CDR3 DNA reads TGCAGTGCCGGAGATGCAGGCACTGAAGCTTTCTTT.

The rearrangement uses TRBV12-3 or TRBV12-4 and TRBJ2-5; 8 nucleotides line up with TRBD1. V was clipped by 3 bases and J by 6 bases; unmatched bases: 6. The CDR3 spans 14 residues. This CDR3 is CASSFSRGQKTQYF. DNA for the CDR3: TGTGCCAGCAGTTTCTCCAGGGGGCAAAAGACCCAGTACTTC.

This clonotype has a count of ten or more. The CDR3 nucleotides read TGCGCCAGCAGCTTTCGTCCGGGGGATGGCTACACCTTC. It translates to CASSFRPGDGYTF. The chain uses TRBV5-1 and TRBJ1-2; D might be TRBD1 (5 bases). Germline V gene sequence: CDR1 SGHRS, CDR2 YFSETQ. The CDR3 length is 13 residues. V lost 2 bases and J 6 bases, leaving 11 bases between the germline ends.

This clonotype was seen a handful of times. The rearrangement links TRBV6-5 to TRBJ2-7, with 8 bases that match TRBD1. Trimming removed 2 bases from V and 6 bases from J; junction bases left unmatched: 9. Per germline, CDR1 MNHEY and CDR2 SVGAGI. CDR3 size: 15 residues. CDR3 loop: CASSYALTGAAEQYF. CDR3 sequence (DNA): TGTGCCAGCAGTTACGCATTGACAGGGGCCGCCGAGCAGTACTTC.